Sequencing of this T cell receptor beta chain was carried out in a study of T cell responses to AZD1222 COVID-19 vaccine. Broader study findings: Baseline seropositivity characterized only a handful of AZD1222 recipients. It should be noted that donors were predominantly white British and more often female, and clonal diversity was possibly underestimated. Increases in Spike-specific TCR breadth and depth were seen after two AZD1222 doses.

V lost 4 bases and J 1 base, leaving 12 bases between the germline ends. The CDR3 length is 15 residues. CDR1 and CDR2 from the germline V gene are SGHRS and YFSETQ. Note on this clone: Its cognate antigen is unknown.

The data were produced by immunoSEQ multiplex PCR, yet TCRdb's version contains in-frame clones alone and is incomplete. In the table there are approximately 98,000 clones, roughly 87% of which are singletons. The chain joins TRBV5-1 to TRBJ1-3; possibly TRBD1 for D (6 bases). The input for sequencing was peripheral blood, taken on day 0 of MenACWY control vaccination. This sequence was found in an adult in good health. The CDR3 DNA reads TGCGCCAGCAGCGCCGTTCAGGGGTCTGGAAACACCATATATTTT. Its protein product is CASSAVQGSGNTIYF.